The rows below give T cell receptor beta chains drawn from one sample of a study of blood T cell repertoires in COVID-19. Assay used: immunoSEQ multiplex PCR; TCRdb lists only in-frame clones, some missing. The sample holds roughly 400,000 clones, roughly 86% seen once. Sequenced sample: PBMCs or T cells enriched from blood (not recorded which). These receptors all come from a woman between 40 and 50 years old with acute COVID-19. Each CDR3 is given with its conserved first and last residue. Each record gives: J gene, V gene, CDR3 protein.

TRBJ2-1	TRBV11-3	CASSSLSENEQFF
TRBJ2-2	TRBV19	CASSPQGVPTGELFF
TRBJ2-5	TRBV6-5	CASILAGGIQETQYF
TRBJ1-4	TRBV5-5	CASSRAGHNEKLFF
TRBJ1-1	TRBV10-3	CAIKNTGGASTEAFF
TRBJ1-2	TRBV5-4	CASSSTGDVGYTF
TRBJ2-3	TRBV3-1/TRBV3-2	CASSQEQVSGGPGDTQYF
TRBJ1-5	TRBV4-1	CASSQQTGATSNQPQHF
TRBJ1-2	TRBV7-9	CASSYAGTGANYGYTF
TRBJ1-1	TRBV5-4	CASSLGASTTEAFF
TRBJ2-7	TRBV12-2	CASRLARGLARPVEYF
TRBJ2-5	TRBV7-2	CASSFVSQETQYF
TRBJ2-2	TRBV7-6	CASSLPQGGTANTGELFF
TRBJ2-7	TRBV18	CASSPGRGRSSEQYF
TRBJ1-5	TRBV20-1	CSASPGQGDQPQHF
TRBJ2-5	TRBV5-4	CASSLIGEIETQYF
TRBJ2-1	TRBV14	CASSQSGGVRSYNEQFF
TRBJ1-1	TRBV6-5	CASTGWVATEAFF
TRBJ1-1	TRBV14	CASSQVGSGNTEAFF
TRBJ1-1	TRBV4-2	CASSHPGTEAFF
TRBJ1-2	TRBV29-1	CSVEAEGGYGYTF
TRBJ2-3	TRBV27	CASSLPNRPDTQYF
TRBJ2-2	TRBV10-3	CAISSAFGELFF
TRBJ2-5	TRBV9	CASSVSPLGETQYF
TRBJ2-7	TRBV7-9	CASSEDRGRYEQYF